The table lists the clone carrying this T cell receptor (beta chain) with many counts. At the DNA level, this CDR3 is encoded by other sequences in the same sample as well. The CDR3 is made up of 12 amino acids. V was pared by 2 bases and J by 3 bases, with 5 bases between. Germline V gene sequence: CDR1 MDHEN, CDR2 SYDVKM. This sample is drawn from a study of blood T cell repertoires in COVID-19. About the research overall: The United States, Italy and Spain were the sources of the acute and convalescent COVID-19 samples. T cells, B-cell-depleted T cells, or PBMCs provided the cDNA or gDNA that served as material.

In the study's own analysis: Amplification of reference gene primers was used by the study to estimate nucleated cell counts. Produced via immunoSEQ multiplex PCR; TCRdb's table is partial and in-frame only. The DNA was the basis for D and trimming; V, J and clone size are from that table. The table records 60,000 to 70,000 clones, about 82% of them present only once. Sequenced: peripheral blood. This receptor was obtained from a human donor in a cohort sampled during active COVID-19. The V gene is TRBV28, the J gene TRBJ2-7; TRBD1 might be the D (5 bases). In DNA, the CDR3 is TGTGCCAGCAGTTTACAGGGCTACGAGCAGTACTTC. This translates into CASSLQGYEQYF.